The 15 T cell receptor beta chains below come from one sample, sequenced in a study of shared clonotypes between healthy human individuals. The assay was immunoSEQ multiplex PCR, and TCRdb's table has in-frame clones only and misses some. The data hold about 1.5 million clones, with 98% observed a single time. The sample comprised naive CD4+ T cells sorted from blood. The sample's subset: CD45RA+ positively selected. The receptors stem from a man aged 30-40 years in good health.

The chain couples TRBV19 to TRBJ2-1; either TRBD1 or TRBD2 may fit D (5 bases each). V was cut by 7 bases and J by 9 bases, with 13 bases left in between. Germline V gene sequence: CDR1 LNHDA, CDR2 SQIVND (reference sequence). This CDR3 contains 12 residues. CDR3 residues: CASKTAGGEQFF. The CDR3 DNA is TGTGCCAGTAAAACGGCTGGGGGTGAGCAGTTCTTC.

CDR3 sequence: CASSAPFSGGETQYF. The DNA of the CDR3 is TGTGCCAGCAGTGCCCCCTTTAGCGGGGGCGAGACCCAGTACTTC. The chain couples TRBV2 to TRBJ2-5; TRBD2 aligns across 9 bases. The length of the CDR3 is 15 residues. The V and J ends lost 4 bases and 5 bases, in that order; junction bases with no gene match: 8. In germline, CDR1 is SNHLY, CDR2 FYNNEI.

The chain employs TRBV19 and TRBJ1-5; the D is unclear. CDR1 is LNHDA, CDR2 SQIVND, per germline (reference sequence). The V gene lost 3 bases and the J gene lost 9 bases, with 9 bases spanning the gap. The CDR3 spans 12 residues. The CDR3 region has the DNA TGTGCCAGTAGTATTCCTCGGGGGCCCCAGCATTTT. As protein: CASSIPRGPQHF. Combining the CDR3 with reference TRBV19 and TRBJ1-5 gives the whole variable domain DGGITQSPKYLFRKEGQNVTLSCEQNLNHDAMYWYRQDPGQGLRLIYYSQIVNDFQKGDIAEGYSVSREKKESFPLTVTSAQKNPTAFYLCASSIPRGPQHFGDGTRLSIL.

The V gene is TRBV13, the J gene TRBJ2-7; 10 nucleotides align to TRBD2. CDR1 and CDR2 (germline): PRHDT, FYEKMQ (reference sequence). After removal of 4 bases from V and 3 bases from J, the junction contained 3 bases not matched to a gene. This CDR3 spans 14 amino acids. The CDR3 sequence is CASSSSGRIYEQYF. DNA for the CDR3: TGTGCCAGCAGCTCTAGCGGGAGAATCTACGAGCAGTACTTC.

The chain recombines TRBV10-3 with TRBJ2-7; the D gene is possibly TRBD2 (6 bases). V shed 5 bases and J shed 0 bases, with 17 bases lying between them. CDR3 length equals 16 residues. Per the germline V gene, CDR1 is ENHRY and CDR2 is SYGVKD. The CDR3 DNA sequence: TGTGCCATCAGTAACCCCGGGACTCCGGCCTCCTACGAGCAGTACTTC. Its translation is CAISNPGTPASYEQYF.

The chain is built from TRBV2 and TRBJ2-1, with TRBD2 matching 9 bases. The CDR3 is 16 residues long. The J segment lost 2 bases and the V segment lost 8 bases, leaving 10 bases of the junction unmatched. Germline V gene sequence: CDR1 SNHLY, CDR2 FYNNEI. CDR3 loop: CASPKSPSGAYNEQFF. CDR3 in DNA: TGTGCCAGCCCGAAATCCCCTAGCGGGGCCTACAATGAGCAGTTCTTC.

Only one count was recorded for this clone. The V call is TRBV14, the J call TRBJ2-2; D is undetermined. Deletions cut 4 bases from V and 8 bases from J, with 14 bases between. The CDR3 sequence is 14 residues long. The V gene's germline CDR1 is SGHDN and CDR2 FVKESK. CDR3 sequence reads: CASSPYGWIGELFF. CDR3 nucleotide sequence: TGTGCCAGCAGCCCCTATGGGTGGATTGGGGAGCTGTTTTTT.

The CDR3 reads CASSYVGRTGELFF. In nucleotides, the CDR3 is TGTGCCAGCAGCTATGTAGGGCGGACCGGGGAGCTGTTTTTT. This chain joins TRBV5-4 and TRBJ2-2; D call uncertain. The CDR3 consists of 14 residues. Trimming cost V 3 bases and J 5 bases, with 11 bases left between them. Germline values: CDR1 SGHNT, CDR2 YYREEE (reference sequence).

This clone has a single count. Other DNA sequences in this specimen translate into the identical CDR3. The chain carries TRBV19 and TRBJ1-5; no reliable D call. Germline CDR1 and CDR2: LNHDA and SQIVND (reference sequence). The CDR3 extends over 14 amino acids. Trimming took 1 base from V and 4 from J, leaving 8 bases between them. CDR3 DNA sequence: TGTGCCAGTAGTATAGGCAGGCTGAATCAGCCCCAGCATTTT. Translated, it gives CASSIGRLNQPQHF.

The chain links TRBV10-3 to TRBJ2-1; D perhaps matches TRBD1 (5 bases). This CDR3 region has 16 residues. V gave up 3 bases and J gave up 0 bases, with 12 bases separating them. Looked up from germline, CDR1 is ENHRY and CDR2 is SYGVKD. CDR3 coding DNA: TGTGCCATCAGTGAATCTGGGGCGAGCTCCTACAATGAGCAGTTCTTC. It encodes CAISESGASSYNEQFF.

In this sample, this clone turned up once. The DNA of the CDR3 is TGCAGCGGGCGGGCAGCCGATTCCTACAATGAGCAGTTCTTC. Its translation: CSGRAADSYNEQFF. V and J are TRBV29-1 and TRBJ2-1, with a tentative D call TRBD2 (5 bases). Trimming shortened V by 7 bases and J by 1 base, and 14 bases separated the two germline ends. The CDR3 loop spans 14 amino acids. Germline V gives CDR1 SQVTM, CDR2 ANQGSEA.

The chain uses TRBV11-2 and TRBJ2-1; D is unclear. The CDR3 length is 14 residues. Trimming left V 4 bases short and J 4 bases short, with 11 bases between. Germline CDR1 is SGHAT and CDR2 is FQNNGV. CDR3 DNA: TGTGCCAGCAGCTCCCGGCTAGAGTACAATGAGCAGTTCTTC. It translates to CASSSRLEYNEQFF.

The chain carries TRBV28 and TRBJ1-3; possible D gene TRBD1, 6 bases. Germline CDR1 and CDR2: MDHEN and SYDVKM. Trimming cost V 0 bases and J 2 bases, with 8 bases left between them. The CDR3 extends over 15 amino acids. CDR3 region: CASSLWRGAGNTIYF. Written as DNA, the CDR3 is TGTGCCAGCAGTTTATGGAGGGGGGCTGGAAACACCATATATTTT. The whole variable domain, remainder taken from reference TRBV28 and TRBJ1-3, is DVKVTQSSRYLVKRTGEKVFLECVQDMDHENMFWYRQDPGLGLRLIYFSYDVKMKEKGDIPEGYSVSREKKERFSLILESASTNQTSMYLCASSLWRGAGNTIYFGEGSWLTVV.

This chain links TRBV27 with TRBJ2-3, with a weak D call TRBD2 (6 bases). Germline-derived CDR1 and CDR2 are MNHEY and SMNVEV (reference sequence). V was cut by 6 bases and J by 7 bases, with 17 bases left in between. The CDR3 runs to 14 residues. The chain's CDR3 is CASSEAGNYNTQYF. The CDR3 DNA reads as TGTGCCAGCAGCGAGGCGGGAAACTATAATACGCAGTATTTT.

The chain uses TRBV18 and TRBJ1-4, with D unresolved. Trimming took 6 bases from V and 8 from J, leaving 10 bases between them. The CDR3 totals 12 residues. Germline V gene data show CDR1 as KGHSH and CDR2 as LQKENI. The CDR3 protein is CASSDSHEKLFF. The CDR3 DNA reads TGTGCCAGCTCGGACTCCCACGAAAAACTGTTTTTT.